This T cell receptor beta chain was observed in a study of T-cell reconstitution after alpha-beta-depleted transplantation in children. This clonotype was observed many times. A TCRbeta library incorporating unique molecular identifiers was prepared. From the PCR reads, TCRdb called clonotypes with MiXCR, one entry per CDR3 protein. The repertoire has about 460,000 distinct CDR3 sequences, around 12% of them found once; the top ten carry under 7%. This CDR3 spans 14 amino acids. Germline V CDR1 and CDR2: SQVTM, ANQGSEA. J gave up 5 bases and V 6 bases, and 10 bases lay outside the gene matches. Sequenced material: PBMCs from the stem cell graft donor, taken from the stem cell graft. The chain is built from TRBV29-1 and TRBJ2-5, with TRBD1 identical over 9 bases. The sequence derives from a human donor who donated a stem cell graft to a child with combined immunodeficiency. CDR3 in amino acids: CSVPGTGRRETQYF. The CDR3, as DNA: TGCAGCGTCCCAGGGACAGGGAGGAGGGAGACCCAGTACTTC.